The source of this T cell receptor beta chain is a study of metastatic and nonmetastatic thyroid tumors. Study conclusions and caveats: Significantly greater TCR beta diversity was reportedly found in malignant thyroid tumors than in benign nodules (in blood and tumor).

The CDR3 has 12 residues. Trimming took 11 bases from V and 3 from J, leaving 10 bases between them. Germline CDR1 and CDR2: MNHNS and SASEGT. There were no patients who had received any treatment before thyroid surgery. In the source study's methods: A classifier for distant metastasis in papillary thyroid cancer was constructed using CDR3 differences observed across clinicopathological groups. TCRdb re-analyzed the PCR reads using MiXCR. TCRdb's processing, not the authors', yielded these V and J calls. The sample includes tens of thousands of clones, 20% to 25% of them seen just once. This clone was seen at least ten times. Its antigen is still unknown.

Sequencing was performed on blood. The V and J genes are TRBV6-1 and TRBJ1-4; D is uncertain. This TCR was sampled from a female donor with papillary thyroid cancer or a benign thyroid nodule (not recorded which). Some clones in this sample may be carry-over from other donors' samples. DNA of the CDR3: TGTGCCTCGTCATTATCTAATGAAAAACTGTTTTTT. It is translated as CASSLSNEKLFF.